This T cell receptor beta chain originates from a study of blood T cell repertoires in COVID-19. Study in general: The United States, Italy and Spain supplied acute and convalescent COVID-19 samples. The analysed material was cDNA or gDNA that came from T cells, B-cell-depleted T cells, or PBMCs.

Authors' methods: Estimates of nucleated cell counts were drawn from the amplification of reference gene primers. TCRdb's table, derived via immunoSEQ multiplex PCR, lists solely in-frame clones and lacks some. V and J calls and clone size are as listed in that table; D and trimming were resolved from the DNA. The table lists roughly 150,000 clones, 75% to 80% of them singletons. This clonotype was obtained from a woman older than 75 with acute or convalescent COVID-19. Material for sequencing was peripheral blood.

CDR3 region: CAISEERTSGSTYNEQFF. CDR3 in DNA: TGTGCCATCAGTGAGGAAAGGACTAGCGGGTCTACCTACAATGAGCAGTTCTTC. The rearrangement joins TRBV10-3 to TRBJ2-1; 11 bases line up with TRBD2. The CDR3 is 18 amino acids. CDR1 ENHRY and CDR2 SYGVKD come from the germline V gene. Losses at the gene ends were 2 bases for V and 2 bases for J; bases not matched to a gene: 8.